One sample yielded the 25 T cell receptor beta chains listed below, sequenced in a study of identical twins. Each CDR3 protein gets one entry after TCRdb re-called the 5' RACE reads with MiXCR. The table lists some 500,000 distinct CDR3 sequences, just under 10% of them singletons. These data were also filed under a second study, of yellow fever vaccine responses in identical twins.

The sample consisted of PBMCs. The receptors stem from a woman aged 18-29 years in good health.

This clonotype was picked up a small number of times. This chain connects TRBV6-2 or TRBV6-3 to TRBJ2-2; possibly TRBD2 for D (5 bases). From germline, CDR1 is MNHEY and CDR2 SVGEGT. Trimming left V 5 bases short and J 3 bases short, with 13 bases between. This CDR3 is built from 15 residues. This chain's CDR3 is CASSQSGRDTGELFF. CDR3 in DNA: TGTGCCAGCAGTCAAAGCGGACGTGACACCGGGGAGCTGTTTTTT.

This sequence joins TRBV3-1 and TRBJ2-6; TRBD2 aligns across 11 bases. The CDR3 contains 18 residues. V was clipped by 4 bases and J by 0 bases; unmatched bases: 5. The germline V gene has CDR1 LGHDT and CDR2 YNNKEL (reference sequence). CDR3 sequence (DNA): TGTGCCAGCAGCCGATATAGCGGGGGGGCCTCTGGGGCCAACGTCCTGACTTTC. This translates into CASSRYSGGASGANVLTF.

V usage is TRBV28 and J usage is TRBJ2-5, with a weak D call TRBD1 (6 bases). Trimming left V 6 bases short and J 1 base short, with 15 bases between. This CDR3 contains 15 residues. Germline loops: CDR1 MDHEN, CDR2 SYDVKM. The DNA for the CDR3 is TGTGCCAGCAGACCCGAAGGACAGTTCCAAGAGACCCAGTACTTC. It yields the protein CASRPEGQFQETQYF.

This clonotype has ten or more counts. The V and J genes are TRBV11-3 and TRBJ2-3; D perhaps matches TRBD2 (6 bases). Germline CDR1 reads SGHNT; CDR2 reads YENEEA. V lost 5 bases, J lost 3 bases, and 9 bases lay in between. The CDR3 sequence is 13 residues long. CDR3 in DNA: TGTGCCAGCAGCCGGCGGGATACAGATACGCAGTATTTT. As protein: CASSRRDTDTQYF.

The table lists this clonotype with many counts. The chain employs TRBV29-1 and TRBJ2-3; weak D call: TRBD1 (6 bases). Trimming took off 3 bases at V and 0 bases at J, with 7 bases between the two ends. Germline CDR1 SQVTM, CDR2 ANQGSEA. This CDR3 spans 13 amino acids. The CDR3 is CSVEGTSTDTQYF. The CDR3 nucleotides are TGCAGCGTTGAGGGGACAAGCACAGATACGCAGTATTTT.

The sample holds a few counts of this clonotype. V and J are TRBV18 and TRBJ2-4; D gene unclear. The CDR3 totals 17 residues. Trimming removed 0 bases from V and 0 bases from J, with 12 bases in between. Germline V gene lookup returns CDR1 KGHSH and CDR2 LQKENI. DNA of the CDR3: TGTGCCAGCTCACCACCGTCTCCTCGACTAGCCAAAAACATTCAGTACTTC. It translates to CASSPPSPRLAKNIQYF. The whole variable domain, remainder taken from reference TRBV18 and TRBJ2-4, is NAGVMQNPRHLVRRRGQEARLRCSPMKGHSHVYWYRQLPEEGLKFMVYLQKENIIDESGMPKERFSAEFPKEGPSILRIQQVVRGDSAAYFCASSPPSPRLAKNIQYFGAGTRLSVL.

The CDR3 reads CAISAGGGGDTQYF. The CDR3 coding sequence is TGTGCCATCAGTGCGGGTGGGGGAGGAGATACGCAGTATTTT. This chain joins TRBV10-3 and TRBJ2-3; D may be TRBD2 (6 bases). V was clipped by 4 bases and J by 5 bases, with 13 bases between them. The CDR3 contains 14 residues. The germline CDR1 and CDR2 sequences are ENHRY and SYGVKD.

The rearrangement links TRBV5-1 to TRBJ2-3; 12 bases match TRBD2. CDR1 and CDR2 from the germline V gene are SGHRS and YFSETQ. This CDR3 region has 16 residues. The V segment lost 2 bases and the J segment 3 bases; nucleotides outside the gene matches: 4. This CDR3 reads CASSLTSGRFTDTQYF. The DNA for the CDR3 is TGCGCCAGCAGCTTAACTAGCGGGAGGTTTACAGATACGCAGTATTTT.

CDR3 residues: CASSQLGVEYEQYF. Written as DNA, the CDR3 is TGCGCCAGCAGCCAACTGGGTGTGGAGTACGAGCAGTACTTC. This chain joins TRBV4-3 and TRBJ2-7; no clear D. This CDR3 has 14 amino acids. The germline V gene has CDR1 LGHNA and CDR2 YSLEER. V lost 2 bases to trimming and J lost 4 bases, with 12 bases between them.

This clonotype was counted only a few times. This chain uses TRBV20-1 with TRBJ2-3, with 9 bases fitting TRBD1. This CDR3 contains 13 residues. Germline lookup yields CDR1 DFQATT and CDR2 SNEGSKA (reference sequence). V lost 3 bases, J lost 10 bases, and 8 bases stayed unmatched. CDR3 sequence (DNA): TGCAGTGCTAGTGGCACAGGGGGCTGGTCGCAGTATTTT. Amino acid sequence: CSASGTGGWSQYF.

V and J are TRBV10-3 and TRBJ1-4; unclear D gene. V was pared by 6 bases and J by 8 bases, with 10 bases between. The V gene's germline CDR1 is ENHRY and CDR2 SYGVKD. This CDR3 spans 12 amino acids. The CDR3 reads CAISGTSEKLFF. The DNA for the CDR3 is TGTGCCATCAGCGGCACTTCCGAAAAACTGTTTTTT.

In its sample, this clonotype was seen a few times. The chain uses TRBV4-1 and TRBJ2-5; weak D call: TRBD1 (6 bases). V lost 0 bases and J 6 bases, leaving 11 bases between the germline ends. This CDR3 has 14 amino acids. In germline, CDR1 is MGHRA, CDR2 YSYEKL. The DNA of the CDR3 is TGCGCCAGCAGCCAAGATCAGGGGATGAAGACCCAGTACTTC. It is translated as CASSQDQGMKTQYF.

In nucleotides, the CDR3 is TGTGCCAGCAGCCAAGACCCGTTGGAGAAACCGCCAGACGAGCAGTACTTC. It specifies CASSQDPLEKPPDEQYF. V usage is TRBV4-2 and J usage is TRBJ2-7, with D hard to call. CDR1 and CDR2 from the germline V gene are LGHNA and YNFKEQ. The CDR3 totals 17 residues. V lost 0 bases, J lost 5 bases, and 20 bases lay in between.

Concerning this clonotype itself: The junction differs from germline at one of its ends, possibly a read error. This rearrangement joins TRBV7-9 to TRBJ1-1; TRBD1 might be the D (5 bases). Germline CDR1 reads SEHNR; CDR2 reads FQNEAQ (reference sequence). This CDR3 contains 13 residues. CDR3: CASKPSGGTGAFF. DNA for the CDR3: TGTGCCAGCAAACCGTCTGGGGGTACTGGAGCTTTCTTT.

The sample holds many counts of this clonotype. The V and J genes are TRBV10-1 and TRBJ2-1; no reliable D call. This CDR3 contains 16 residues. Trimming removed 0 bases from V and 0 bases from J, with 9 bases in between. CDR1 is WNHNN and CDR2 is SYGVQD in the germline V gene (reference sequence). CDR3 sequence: CASSESGLSSYNEQFF. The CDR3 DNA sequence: TGCGCCAGCAGTGAGTCCGGCCTGAGCTCCTACAATGAGCAGTTCTTC.

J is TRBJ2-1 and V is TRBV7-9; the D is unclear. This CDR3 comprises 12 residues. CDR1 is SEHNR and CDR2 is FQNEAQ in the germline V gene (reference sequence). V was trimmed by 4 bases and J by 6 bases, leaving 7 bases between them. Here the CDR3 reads CASSSTFNEQFF. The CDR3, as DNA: TGTGCCAGCAGCTCGACTTTCAATGAGCAGTTCTTC.

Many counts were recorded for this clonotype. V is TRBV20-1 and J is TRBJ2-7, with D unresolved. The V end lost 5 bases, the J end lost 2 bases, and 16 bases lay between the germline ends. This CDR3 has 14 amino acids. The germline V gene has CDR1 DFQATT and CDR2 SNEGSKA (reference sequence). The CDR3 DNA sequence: TGCAGTGCTCCCCGGGTTCCCGAAACCTACGAGCAGTACTTC. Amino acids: CSAPRVPETYEQYF.

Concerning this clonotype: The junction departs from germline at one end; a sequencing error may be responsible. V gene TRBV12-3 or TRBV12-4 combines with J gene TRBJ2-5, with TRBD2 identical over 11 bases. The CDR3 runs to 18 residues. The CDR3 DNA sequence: TGTGCCTGCAGTTTAATTTCGGGACTAGCGGACCTCCGGGAGACCCAGTACTTC. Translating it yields CACSLISGLADLRETQYF.

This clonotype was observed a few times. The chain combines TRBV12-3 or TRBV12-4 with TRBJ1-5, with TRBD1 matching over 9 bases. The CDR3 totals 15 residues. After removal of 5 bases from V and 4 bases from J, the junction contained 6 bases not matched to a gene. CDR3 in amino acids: CASSPWTGENQPQHF. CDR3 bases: TGTGCCAGCAGTCCCTGGACAGGGGAAAATCAGCCCCAGCATTTT.

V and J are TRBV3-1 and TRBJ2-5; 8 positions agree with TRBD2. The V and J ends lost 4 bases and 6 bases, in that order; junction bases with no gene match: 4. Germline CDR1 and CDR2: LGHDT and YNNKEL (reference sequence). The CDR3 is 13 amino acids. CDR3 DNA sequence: TGTGCCAGCAGCCCTACTAGCGGAAAGACCCAGTACTTC. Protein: CASSPTSGKTQYF.

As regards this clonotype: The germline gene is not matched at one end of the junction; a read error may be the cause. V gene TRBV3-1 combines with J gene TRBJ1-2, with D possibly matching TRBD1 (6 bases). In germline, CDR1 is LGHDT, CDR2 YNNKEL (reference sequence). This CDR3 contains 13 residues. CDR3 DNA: TGTGCCAGCAGCCAAGATCCTCAGCGACAGGCGCACTTC. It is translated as CASSQDPQRQAHF.

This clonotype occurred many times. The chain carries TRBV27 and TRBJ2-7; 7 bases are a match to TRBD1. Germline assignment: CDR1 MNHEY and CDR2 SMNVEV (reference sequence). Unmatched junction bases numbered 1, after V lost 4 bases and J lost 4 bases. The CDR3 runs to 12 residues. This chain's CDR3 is CASSSQGYEQYF. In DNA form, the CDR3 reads TGTGCCAGCAGTTCACAGGGGTACGAGCAGTACTTC.

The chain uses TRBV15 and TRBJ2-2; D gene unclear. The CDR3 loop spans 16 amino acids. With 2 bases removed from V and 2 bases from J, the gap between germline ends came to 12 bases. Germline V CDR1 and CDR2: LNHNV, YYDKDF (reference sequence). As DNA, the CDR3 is TGTGCCACCAGCAGAACTGGAGTTCGAAACACCGGGGAGCTGTTTTTT. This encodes CATSRTGVRNTGELFF.

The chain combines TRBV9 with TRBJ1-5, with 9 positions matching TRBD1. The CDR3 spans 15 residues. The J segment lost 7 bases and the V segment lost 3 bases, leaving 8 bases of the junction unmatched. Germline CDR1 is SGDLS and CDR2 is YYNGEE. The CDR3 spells CASSGSGTGNQPQHF. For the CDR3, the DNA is TGTGCCAGCAGCGGATCCGGGACAGGGAACCAGCCCCAGCATTTT.

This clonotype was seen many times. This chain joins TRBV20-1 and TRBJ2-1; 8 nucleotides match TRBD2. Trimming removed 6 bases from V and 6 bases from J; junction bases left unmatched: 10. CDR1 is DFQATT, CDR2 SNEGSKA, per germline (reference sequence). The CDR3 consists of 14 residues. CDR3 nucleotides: TGCAGTGCGAGGACTAGCTGGATGCGCAATGAGCAGTTCTTC. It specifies CSARTSWMRNEQFF.